A selection of T cell receptor beta chains follows, all from one sample in a study of radiation and T cells in renal cell carcinoma. The table came from immunoSEQ multiplex PCR; TCRdb's copy has only in-frame clones and leaves some out. The table lists about 130,000 clones, 88% of them singletons. The sequenced sample was blood, obtained from a patient whose treatment included radiotherapy and nephrectomy. The receptors come from a woman in her 70s with renal cell carcinoma. Both conserved end residues are part of each CDR3. D genes are given only for firm matches.

CDR3 length: 16
D gene: TRBD2
J gene: TRBJ2-2
V gene: TRBV5-1
CDR3 protein: CASSGSLAGGTGELFF
CDR3 DNA: TGCGCCAGCAGCGGTTCTCTCGCGGGGGGCACCGGGGAGCTGTTTTTT

CDR3 length: 14
D gene: -
J gene: TRBJ1-2
V gene: TRBV5-5
CDR3 protein: CASSLTGENYGYTF
CDR3 DNA: TGTGCCAGCAGCTTGACCGGAGAGAACTATGGCTACACCTTC

CDR3 length: 19
D gene: -
J gene: TRBJ1-6
V gene: TRBV7-9
CDR3 protein: CASSLGSRAPSSYNSPLHF
CDR3 DNA: TGTGCCAGCAGCTTAGGTAGCAGGGCCCCGAGCTCCTATAATTCACCCCTCCACTTT

CDR3 length: 15
D gene: TRBD2
J gene: TRBJ2-5
V gene: TRBV5-1
CDR3 protein: CASSKTSGGAETQYF
CDR3 DNA: TGCGCCAGCAGCAAGACTAGCGGGGGGGCGGAGACCCAGTACTTC

CDR3 length: 14
D gene: TRBD2
J gene: TRBJ2-7
V gene: TRBV4-1
CDR3 protein: CASSGGGAKVEQYF
CDR3 DNA: TGCGCCAGCAGCGGCGGGGGGGCCAAGGTCGAGCAGTACTTC

CDR3 length: 14
D gene: -
J gene: TRBJ1-3
V gene: TRBV11-2
CDR3 protein: CASSASNSGNTIYF
CDR3 DNA: TGTGCCAGCAGCGCCTCTAACTCTGGAAACACCATATATTTT

CDR3 length: 14
D gene: -
J gene: TRBJ1-3
V gene: TRBV9
CDR3 protein: CASSVEGTGNTIYF
CDR3 DNA: TGTGCCAGCAGCGTAGAGGGTACTGGAAACACCATATATTTT

CDR3 length: 15
D gene: -
J gene: TRBJ2-2
V gene: TRBV6-1
CDR3 protein: CASSARDLPPGELFF
CDR3 DNA: TGTGCCAGCAGTGCCCGGGACCTACCCCCCGGGGAGCTGTTTTTT

CDR3 length: 15
D gene: -
J gene: TRBJ1-5
V gene: TRBV6-5
CDR3 protein: CASSYIGQTNQPQHF
CDR3 DNA: TGTGCCAGCAGTTATATCGGGCAGACCAATCAGCCCCAGCATTTT

CDR3 length: 12
D gene: -
J gene: TRBJ2-5
V gene: TRBV7-3
CDR3 protein: CASRGLGETQYF
CDR3 DNA: TGTGCCAGCAGGGGGTTGGGGGAGACCCAGTACTTC

CDR3 length: 16
D gene: TRBD1
J gene: TRBJ1-2
V gene: TRBV4-1
CDR3 protein: CASSQVGDRGKGGYTF
CDR3 DNA: TGCGCCAGCAGCCAAGTGGGGGACAGGGGGAAAGGAGGCTACACCTTC

CDR3 length: 16
D gene: TRBD1
J gene: TRBJ1-2
V gene: TRBV5-1
CDR3 protein: CASSLDGSGGNYGYTF
CDR3 DNA: TGCGCCAGCAGCTTGGACGGTTCAGGGGGTAACTATGGCTACACCTTC